This entry lists 8 T cell receptor beta chains sequenced from one sample in a study of T cells after yellow fever vaccination. TCRdb re-analysed the 5' RACE reads in MiXCR, keeping a single row per CDR3 protein. This table has a few hundred thousand distinct CDR3 sequences, 17% appearing once. The sample consisted of PBMCs, taken 5 days after the first yellow fever vaccination. These receptors were collected from a man aged 18 to 30 who received the YFV17D yellow fever vaccine.

This clonotype has more than one count but fewer than ten. V is TRBV29-1 and J is TRBJ2-5; possibly TRBD2 for D (7 bases). V lost 4 bases and J lost 1, with 19 bases in between. The CDR3 loop spans 16 amino acids. CDR1 and CDR2 (germline): SQVTM, ANQGSEA. This CDR3 reads CSVGGWGGPSQETQYF. CDR3 nucleotide sequence: TGCAGCGTTGGCGGTTGGGGGGGGCCCTCCCAAGAGACCCAGTACTTC.

In its sample, this clonotype was seen a few times. The chain has TRBV20-1 and TRBJ1-2, with 9 bases identical to TRBD1. Germline V gene lookup returns CDR1 DFQATT and CDR2 SNEGSKA (reference sequence). With 3 bases clipped from V and 0 bases from J, the junction kept 8 bases outside the gene matches. The CDR3 sequence is 16 residues long. In DNA, the CDR3 is TGCAGTGCTAGCCCCTTAAGACAGGGGGCTAACTATGGCTACACCTTC. Amino acid sequence: CSASPLRQGANYGYTF.

The sample holds a few counts of this clonotype. The chain employs TRBV6-4 and TRBJ2-1, with 12 bases matching TRBD2. The junction had 5 bases not matched to a gene; V was cut back by 3 bases and J by 8 bases. CDR1 and CDR2 (germline): MRHNA, SNTAGT. There are 15 residues in the CDR3. DNA for the CDR3: TGTGCCAGCAGTGAAAGGACTAGCGGGGTTCATGAGCAGTTCTTC. This gives the protein CASSERTSGVHEQFF.

The J gene is TRBJ2-7, the V gene TRBV4-1; D is perhaps TRBD2 (5 bases). Per the germline V gene, CDR1 is MGHRA and CDR2 is YSYEKL. V shed 3 bases and J shed 3 bases, with 12 bases lying between them. This CDR3 is built from 14 residues. The CDR3 DNA reads as TGCGCCAGCAGCCACCGGGAAGGGCACTACGAGCAGTACGTC. Its translation is CASSHREGHYEQYV.

This clonotype was found a few times. The gene calls are TRBV20-1 and TRBJ1-2, with 8 bases aligning to TRBD1. J lost 8 bases, V lost 4 bases, and 6 bases had no gene match. The CDR3 contains 12 residues. The germline gives CDR1 DFQATT, CDR2 SNEGSKA (reference sequence). The CDR3 sequence: CSATDRVKGYTF. The CDR3 DNA is TGCAGTGCTACGGACAGGGTAAAGGGCTACACCTTC.

This clonotype was seen a few times. V and J are TRBV7-9 and TRBJ1-1; D is ambiguous. This CDR3 is built from 16 residues. Germline values: CDR1 SEHNR, CDR2 FQNEAQ (reference sequence). V gave up 7 bases and J gave up 7 bases, with 25 bases separating them. Written as DNA, the CDR3 is TGTGCCAGCATGGATCCTGACATAGAGGAGGATGGTGAAGCTTTCTTT. Amino acids: CASMDPDIEEDGEAFF.

The V and J genes are TRBV13 and TRBJ1-2, with no clear D. CDR1 is PRHDT, CDR2 FYEKMQ, per germline (reference sequence). The CDR3 runs to 11 residues. Trimming cost V 2 bases and J 8 bases, with 6 bases left between them. CDR3 protein: CASSLRSGYTF. The CDR3 bases are TGTGCCAGCAGCTTACGGTCGGGCTACACCTTC.

This clonotype appeared a few times. The chain uses TRBV7-8 and TRBJ1-2; 8 positions match TRBD1. V was clipped by 5 bases and J by 3 bases; unmatched bases: 8. CDR3 size: 15 residues. The germline V gene has CDR1 SGHVS and CDR2 FQNEAQ. In DNA form, the CDR3 reads TGTGCCAGCAGCCCCCGACAGGGGATGTACTATGGCTACACCTTC. Protein product: CASSPRQGMYYGYTF.